These T cell receptor beta chains were read from a single sample in a study of blood T cell repertoires in COVID-19. Repertoires were generated with immunoSEQ multiplex PCR, while TCRdb's copy carries only in-frame clones and drops some. The table records 200,000 to 300,000 clones, roughly 82% of them present only once. Input material: peripheral blood. The receptor set was obtained from a middle-aged man who had recovered from COVID-19. Each CDR3 is given with its conserved first and last residue. D genes are given only for firm matches. The size of a clone is reported for some rows only, either as once, few or many, or as a class for expanded clones.

abundance | j_gene | v_gene | d_gene | CDR3aa | CDR3nt
- | TRBJ1-1 | TRBV5-8 | TRBD1 | CASSPGPDRVTFF | TGTGCCAGCAGCCCGGGCCCGGACAGGGTAACTTTCTTT
- | TRBJ1-1 | TRBV5-5 | - | CASSLSGGTEAFF | TGTGCCAGCAGCTTGTCCGGCGGAACTGAAGCTTTCTTT
once | TRBJ1-3 | TRBV18 | TRBD1 | CASSPRGQGASGNTIYF | TGTGCCAGCTCACCGCGAGGACAGGGGGCCTCTGGAAACACCATATATTTT
once | TRBJ1-6 | TRBV6-6 | TRBD1 | CASSSGTGRLSPLHF | TGTGCCAGCAGTTCCGGGACAGGGCGTCTTTCACCCCTCCACTTT
- | TRBJ2-5 | TRBV9 | TRBD2 | CASTPASGGAETQYF | TGTGCCAGCACCCCGGCTAGCGGGGGGGCAGAGACCCAGTACTTC
- | TRBJ2-3 | TRBV2 | TRBD2 | CASRTGTSGSADTQYF | TGTGCCAGCAGGACCGGGACTAGCGGGAGTGCAGATACGCAGTATTTT
- | TRBJ1-5 | TRBV7-8 | TRBD1 | CASSPNRDREVEGNQPQHF | TGTGCCAGCAGCCCGAATAGGGACAGGGAAGTCGAAGGCAATCAGCCCCAGCATTTT
- | TRBJ2-7 | TRBV5-5 | TRBD1 | CASSFLWTGNYEQYF | TGTGCCAGCAGCTTTTTATGGACAGGGAACTACGAGCAGTACTTC
- | TRBJ2-5 | TRBV12-3/TRBV12-4 | - | CASSLGGPETQYF | TGTGCCAGCAGTTTAGGGGGCCCGGAGACCCAGTACTTC
- | TRBJ1-2 | TRBV5-4 | TRBD1 | CASSLLPSKTGVYGYTF | TGTGCCAGCAGCTTGCTACCCTCTAAAACAGGGGTCTATGGCTACACCTTC
- | TRBJ2-7 | TRBV4-3 | - | CASSQGTGGSTYEQYF | TGCGCCAGCAGCCAAGGCACCGGGGGATCGACCTACGAGCAGTACTTC
- | TRBJ1-6 | TRBV6-2/TRBV6-3 | TRBD1 | CASSSTGGGLPLHF | TGTGCCAGCAGTTCGACAGGGGGCGGTCTCCCCCTCCACTTT
few | TRBJ2-5 | TRBV7-9 | - | CASSSGGRARETQYF | TGTGCCAGCAGCTCTGGGGGCCGGGCCAGGGAGACCCAGTACTTC
- | TRBJ2-3 | TRBV5-1 | TRBD2 | CASSSPGTSGGADTQYF | TGCGCCAGCAGCTCGCCCGGGACTAGCGGGGGGGCCGATACGCAGTATTTT
- | TRBJ1-1 | TRBV30 | - | CAWSGQTPNTEAFF | TGTGCCTGGAGCGGACAGACCCCAAACACTGAAGCTTTCTTT
- | TRBJ2-5 | TRBV6-2/TRBV6-3 | TRBD2 | CASSSIAGGGETQYF | TGTGCCAGCAGTTCCATAGCGGGGGGCGGAGAGACCCAGTACTTC
- | TRBJ2-1 | TRBV15 | - | CATSRGPAGYDEQFF | TGTGCCACCAGCAGAGGTCCAGCGGGTTATGATGAGCAGTTCTTC
- | TRBJ2-1 | TRBV4-1 | TRBD2 | CASSQESILAGGNNEQFF | TGCGCCAGCAGCCAAGAGTCCATACTAGCGGGGGGGAACAATGAGCAGTTCTTC
- | TRBJ1-2 | TRBV6-1 | - | CASSEMGRNYGYTF | TGTGCCAGCAGTGAAATGGGGAGGAACTATGGCTACACCTTC
- | TRBJ1-2 | TRBV7-2 | - | CASSLDYRAYGYTF | TGTGCCAGCAGCTTAGACTACAGGGCGTATGGCTACACCTTC
- | TRBJ2-1 | TRBV11-2 | TRBD2 | CASSLAGTSGALSEQFF | TGTGCCAGCAGCTTAGCCGGGACTAGCGGGGCCCTCAGTGAGCAGTTCTTC
- | TRBJ2-3 | TRBV7-2 | TRBD2 | CASSPRLAGGSSTDTQYF | TGTGCCAGCAGCCCCCGCCTAGCGGGGGGGAGTAGCACAGATACGCAGTATTTT
- | TRBJ2-2 | TRBV2 | - | CASSVQGPTGELFF | TGTGCCAGCAGTGTACAGGGTCCCACCGGGGAGCTGTTTTTT
- | TRBJ1-1 | TRBV2 | - | CASSEQGKNTEAFF | TGTGCCAGCAGTGAACAGGGCAAGAACACTGAAGCTTTCTTT
- | TRBJ2-7 | TRBV7-2 | - | CASSLSPRIPYEQYF | TGTGCCAGCAGTTTATCACCCAGGATCCCCTACGAGCAGTACTTC
- | TRBJ1-1 | TRBV5-6 | - | CASSLAEGRTEAFF | TGTGCCAGCAGCCTGGCCGAGGGTAGGACTGAAGCTTTCTTT
once | TRBJ1-5 | TRBV2 | - | CASSRDTYSNQPQHF | TGTGCCAGCAGCCGGGACACCTATAGCAATCAGCCCCAGCATTTT
- | TRBJ2-5 | TRBV5-1 | - | CASSWGHQETQYF | TGCGCCAGCAGCTGGGGGCACCAAGAGACCCAGTACTTC
- | TRBJ2-2 | TRBV19 | TRBD1 | CASRTIGTGGIHGELFF | TGTGCCAGCCGGACCATCGGGACAGGGGGCATTCACGGGGAGCTGTTTTTT
- | TRBJ1-1 | TRBV5-4 | - | CASSLGHLNTEAFF | TGTGCCAGCAGCTTGGGGCACCTGAACACTGAAGCTTTCTTT
- | TRBJ2-5 | TRBV6-2/TRBV6-3 | - | CASSYSVHASLGETQYF | TGTGCCAGCAGTTACTCCGTCCACGCTAGCTTGGGCGAGACCCAGTACTTC
- | TRBJ2-3 | TRBV2 | TRBD2 | CASSYQRGIRDTQYF | TGTGCCAGCAGCTACCAGCGGGGGATAAGGGATACGCAGTATTTT
- | TRBJ1-1 | TRBV19 | - | CASSQQTMNTEAFF | TGTGCCAGTAGTCAACAGACCATGAACACTGAAGCTTTCTTT
- | TRBJ2-3 | TRBV7-9 | - | CASTNRASGTDTQYF | TGTGCCAGCACCAACAGGGCGTCGGGCACAGATACGCAGTATTTT
few | TRBJ1-2 | TRBV9 | TRBD1 | CASSPDRVYDGYTF | TGTGCCAGCAGCCCCGACAGGGTTTACGATGGCTACACCTTC
- | TRBJ1-5 | TRBV7-2 | TRBD1 | CASSLDRGDQPQHF | TGTGCCAGCAGCTTAGACAGGGGGGATCAGCCCCAGCATTTT
- | TRBJ2-7 | TRBV9 | - | CASSPYTSSYEQYF | TGTGCCAGCAGCCCTTATACGAGCTCCTACGAGCAGTACTTC
- | TRBJ1-2 | TRBV9 | - | CASSVVSGAGGYTF | TGTGCCAGCAGCGTAGTTTCCGGAGCCGGGGGCTACACCTTC
- | TRBJ1-6 | TRBV6-5 | - | CASRDNRDFSSPLHF | TGTGCCAGCAGGGATAACCGGGACTTCAGTTCACCCCTCCACTTT
- | TRBJ2-7 | TRBV6-2/TRBV6-3 | - | CASSYSSHTPRKAYEQYF | TGTGCCAGCAGTTACTCGAGCCATACCCCGCGGAAAGCCTACGAGCAGTACTTC
- | TRBJ1-4 | TRBV18 | TRBD1 | CASSSYRGQEEKLFF | TGTGCCAGCTCATCCTACAGGGGGCAGGAGGAAAAACTGTTTTTT
- | TRBJ2-7 | TRBV5-1 | - | CASTPPAPGMVTYEQYF | TGCGCCAGCACCCCTCCCGCCCCAGGGATGGTCACCTACGAGCAGTACTTC
- | TRBJ2-3 | TRBV4-3 | - | CASSQGPMRASTDTQYF | TGCGCCAGCAGCCAAGGCCCAATGAGGGCTAGCACAGATACGCAGTATTTT